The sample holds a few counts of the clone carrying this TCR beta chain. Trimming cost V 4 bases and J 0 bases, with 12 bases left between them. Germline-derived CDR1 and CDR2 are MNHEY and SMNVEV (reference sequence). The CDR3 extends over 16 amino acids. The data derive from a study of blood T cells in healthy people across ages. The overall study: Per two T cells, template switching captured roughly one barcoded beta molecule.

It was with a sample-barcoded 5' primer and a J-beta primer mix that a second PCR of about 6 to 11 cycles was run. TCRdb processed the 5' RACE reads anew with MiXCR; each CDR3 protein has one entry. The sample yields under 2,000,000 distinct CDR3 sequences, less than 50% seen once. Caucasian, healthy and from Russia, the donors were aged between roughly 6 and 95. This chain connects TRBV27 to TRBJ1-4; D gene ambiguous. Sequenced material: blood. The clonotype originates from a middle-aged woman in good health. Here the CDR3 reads CASSSTTVATNEKLFF. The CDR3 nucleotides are TGTGCCAGCAGTTCCACAACCGTTGCAACTAATGAAAAACTGTTTTTT. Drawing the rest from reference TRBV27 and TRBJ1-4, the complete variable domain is EAQVTQNPRYLITVTGKKLTVTCSQNMNHEYMSWYRQDPGLGLRQIYYSMNVEVTDKGDVPEGYKVSRKEKRNFPLILESPSPNQTSLYFCASSSTTVATNEKLFFGSGTQLSVL.